This T cell receptor beta chain is drawn from a study of cytomegalovirus exposure and HLA in healthy donors. Whole-study results and caveats: CMV serostatus was the only recorded immune exposure for donors. In a later analysis, TCR beta V- and J-gene trimming was associated with a missense DCLRE1C variant. Relative to equally common others, HLA-associated TCR beta chains showed greater clonal expansion in a later analysis.

The CDR3 spans 14 residues. V shed 0 bases and J shed 7 bases, with 11 bases lying between them. Germline CDR1 and CDR2: LGHNA and YNFKEQ. Use of 60 Vbeta and 13 Jbeta primers characterized the PCR. Here immunoSEQ multiplex PCR was the method, and the copy in TCRdb shows in-frame clones only, minus some. This sample has around 190,000 clones, with roughly 79% found just once. In regard to this clone: The antigen is unknown.

The V call is TRBV4-2, the J call TRBJ2-3; tentatively, D is TRBD1 (5 bases). This sequence originates from a woman between 18 and 29 years old in good health and CMV-seronegative. The specimen sequenced was PBMCs. CDR3: CASSQDRDRNTQYF. In DNA, the CDR3 is TGTGCCAGCAGCCAAGACAGGGATAGAAATACGCAGTATTTT.